This TCR beta chain stems from a study of T-cell memory formation after mild COVID-19. In the study overall: Largely, the TCR clusters proved donor specific.

This clonotype was counted only a few times. The trim removed 6 bases at V and 9 bases at J, leaving 14 bases unmatched. The CDR3 consists of 15 residues. Germline assignment: CDR1 SGHTA and CDR2 FQGNSA. 5'RACE with constant-segment primers yielded barcoded, UMI-tagged TCR alpha and TCR beta cDNA libraries. TCRdb itself ran the 5' RACE reads through MiXCR, one entry per CDR3 protein. Among tens of thousands of distinct CDR3 sequences, over 10% were seen once, and the ten largest hold 40% to 45%. Input material: PBMCs or a T cell subset sorted from them (not recorded which). V is TRBV7-2 and J is TRBJ2-1; 7 nucleotides align to TRBD2. The source of this sequence is a man younger than 35 who had mild COVID-19 (a few samples of this study predate the infection). Cell type and time point are not known. CDR3 sequence (DNA): TGTGCCAGCAGGACGTCTCCTAGCGGCGGGATTGAGCAGTTCTTC. Translation: CASRTSPSGGIEQFF.